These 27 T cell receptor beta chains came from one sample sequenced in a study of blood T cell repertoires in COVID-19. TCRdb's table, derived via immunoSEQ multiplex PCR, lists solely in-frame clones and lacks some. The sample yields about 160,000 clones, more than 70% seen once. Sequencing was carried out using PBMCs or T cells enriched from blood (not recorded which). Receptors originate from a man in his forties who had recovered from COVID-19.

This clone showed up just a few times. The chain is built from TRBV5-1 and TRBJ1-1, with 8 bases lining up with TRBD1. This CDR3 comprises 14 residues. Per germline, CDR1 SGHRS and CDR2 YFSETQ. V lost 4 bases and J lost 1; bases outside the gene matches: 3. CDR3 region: CASSHGTGNTEAFF. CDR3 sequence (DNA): TGCGCCAGCAGCCACGGGACAGGGAACACTGAAGCTTTCTTT.

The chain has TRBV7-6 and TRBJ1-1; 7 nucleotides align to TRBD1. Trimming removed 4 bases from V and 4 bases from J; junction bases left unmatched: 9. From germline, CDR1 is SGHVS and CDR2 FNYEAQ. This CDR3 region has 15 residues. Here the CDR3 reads CASSSPQGLITEAFF. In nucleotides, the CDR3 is TGTGCCAGCAGCTCCCCACAGGGGTTAATCACTGAAGCTTTCTTT.

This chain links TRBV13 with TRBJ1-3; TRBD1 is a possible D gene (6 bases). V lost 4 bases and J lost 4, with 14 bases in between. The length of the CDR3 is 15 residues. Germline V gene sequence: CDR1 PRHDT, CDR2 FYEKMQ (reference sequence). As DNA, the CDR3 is TGTGCCAGCAGCTCGGACAGCCCGGGCGGAAACACCATATATTTT. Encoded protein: CASSSDSPGGNTIYF.

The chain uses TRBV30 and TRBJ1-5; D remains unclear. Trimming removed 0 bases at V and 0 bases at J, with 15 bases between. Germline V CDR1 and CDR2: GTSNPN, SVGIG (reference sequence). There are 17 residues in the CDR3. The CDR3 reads CAWSVGRGTSSNQPQHF. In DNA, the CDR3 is TGTGCCTGGAGTGTGGGCCGGGGTACTTCTAGCAATCAGCCCCAGCATTTT.

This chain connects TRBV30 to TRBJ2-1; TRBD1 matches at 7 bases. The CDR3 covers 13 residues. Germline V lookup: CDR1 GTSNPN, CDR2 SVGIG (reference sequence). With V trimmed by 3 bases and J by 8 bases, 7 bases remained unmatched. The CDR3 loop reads CAWSRTGRDEQFF. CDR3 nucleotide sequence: TGTGCCTGGAGCCGGACAGGTAGAGATGAGCAGTTCTTC. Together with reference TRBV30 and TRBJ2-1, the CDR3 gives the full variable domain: SQTIHQWPATLVQPVGSPLSLECTVEGTSNPNLYWYRQAAGRGLQLLFYSVGIGQISSEVPQNLSASRPQDRQFILSSKKLLLSDSGFYLCAWSRTGRDEQFFGPGTRLTVL.

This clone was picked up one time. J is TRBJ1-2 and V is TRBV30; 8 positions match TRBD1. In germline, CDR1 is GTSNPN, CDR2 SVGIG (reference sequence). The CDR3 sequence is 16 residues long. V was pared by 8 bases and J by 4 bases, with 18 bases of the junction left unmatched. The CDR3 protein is CATLGTGTGRIYGYTF. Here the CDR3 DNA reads TGTGCCACACTCGGTACCGGGACAGGACGGATCTATGGCTACACCTTC.

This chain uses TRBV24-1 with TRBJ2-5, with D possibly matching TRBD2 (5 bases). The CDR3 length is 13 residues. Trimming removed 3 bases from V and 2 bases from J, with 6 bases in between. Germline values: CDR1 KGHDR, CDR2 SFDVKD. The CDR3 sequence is CATSDRDQETQYF. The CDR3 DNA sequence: TGTGCCACCAGTGATCGGGATCAAGAGACCCAGTACTTC.

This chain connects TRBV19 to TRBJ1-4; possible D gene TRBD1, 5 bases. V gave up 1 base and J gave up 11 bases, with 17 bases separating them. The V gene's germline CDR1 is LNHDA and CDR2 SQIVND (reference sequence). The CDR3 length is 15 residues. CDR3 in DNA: TGTGCCAGTAGTATAGGAGGAGGGGTCCCCGGGAAACTGTTTTTT. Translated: CASSIGGGVPGKLFF.

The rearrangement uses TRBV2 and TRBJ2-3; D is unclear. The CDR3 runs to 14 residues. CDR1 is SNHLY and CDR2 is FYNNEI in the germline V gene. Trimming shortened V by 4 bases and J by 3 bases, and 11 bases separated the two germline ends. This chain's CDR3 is CASSGGVHTDTQYF. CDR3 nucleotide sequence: TGTGCCAGCAGTGGAGGAGTCCATACAGATACGCAGTATTTT.

CDR3 sequence: CASSLDQDSSTDTQYF. The CDR3 bases are TGTGCCAGCAGCTTAGATCAGGACTCTAGCACAGATACGCAGTATTTT. The chain recombines TRBV7-6 with TRBJ2-3, with a weak D call TRBD2 (5 bases). V lost 1 base and J lost 0, with 11 bases in between. Germline V lookup: CDR1 SGHVS, CDR2 FNYEAQ. This CDR3 spans 16 amino acids.

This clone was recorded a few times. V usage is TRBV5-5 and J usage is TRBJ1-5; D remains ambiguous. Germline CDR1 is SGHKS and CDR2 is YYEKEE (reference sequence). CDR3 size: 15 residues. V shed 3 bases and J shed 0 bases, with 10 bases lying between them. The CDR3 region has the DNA TGTGCCAGCAGCTCGTATGGAGATAGCAATCAGCCCCAGCATTTT. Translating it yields CASSSYGDSNQPQHF.

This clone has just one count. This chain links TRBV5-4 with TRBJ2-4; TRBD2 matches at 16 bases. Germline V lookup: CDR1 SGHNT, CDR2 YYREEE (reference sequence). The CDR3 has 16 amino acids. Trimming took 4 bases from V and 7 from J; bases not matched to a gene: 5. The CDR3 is CASSLGLAGGQNIQYF. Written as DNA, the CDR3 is TGTGCCAGCAGCCTGGGACTAGCGGGGGGGCAGAACATTCAGTACTTC.

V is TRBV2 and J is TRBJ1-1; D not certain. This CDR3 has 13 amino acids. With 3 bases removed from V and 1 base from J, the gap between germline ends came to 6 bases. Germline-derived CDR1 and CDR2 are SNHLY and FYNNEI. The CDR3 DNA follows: TGTGCCAGCAGTGATGGCAGGAACACTGAAGCTTTCTTT. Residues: CASSDGRNTEAFF.

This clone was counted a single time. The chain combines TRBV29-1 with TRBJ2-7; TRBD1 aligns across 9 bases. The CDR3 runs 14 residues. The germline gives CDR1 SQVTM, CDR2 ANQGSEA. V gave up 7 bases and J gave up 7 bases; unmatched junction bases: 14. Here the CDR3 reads CSALTGGSSGEQYF. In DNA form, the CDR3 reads TGCAGCGCCTTGACAGGGGGAAGTTCGGGTGAGCAGTACTTC.

CDR3 in amino acids: CASSRTVSEKLFF. CDR3 DNA: TGTGCCAGCTCTCGGACAGTTAGTGAAAAACTGTTTTTT. The chain links TRBV6-5 to TRBJ1-4; weak D call: TRBD1 (6 bases). In germline, CDR1 is MNHEY, CDR2 SVGAGI. This CDR3 is built from 13 residues. V was shortened by 8 bases and J by 7 bases, with 14 bases between the two germline ends.

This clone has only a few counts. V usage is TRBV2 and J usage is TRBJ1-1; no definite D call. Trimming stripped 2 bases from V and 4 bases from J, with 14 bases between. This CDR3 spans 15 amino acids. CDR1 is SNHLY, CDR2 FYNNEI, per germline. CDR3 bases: TGTGCCAGCAGTGAATTGAGGCCGGAAGGCACTGAAGCTTTCTTT. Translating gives CASSELRPEGTEAFF. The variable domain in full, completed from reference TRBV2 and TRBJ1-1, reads EPEVTQTPSHQVTQMGQEVILRCVPISNHLYFYWYRQILGQKVEFLVSFYNNEISEKSEIFDDQFSVERPDGSNFTLKIRSTKLEDSAMYFCASSELRPEGTEAFFGQGTRLTVV.

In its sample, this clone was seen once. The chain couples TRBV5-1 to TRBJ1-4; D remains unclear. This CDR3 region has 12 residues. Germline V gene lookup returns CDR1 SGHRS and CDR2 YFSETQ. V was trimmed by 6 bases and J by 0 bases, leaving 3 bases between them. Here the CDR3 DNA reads TGCGCCAGCACTGCAACTAATGAAAAACTGTTTTTT. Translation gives CASTATNEKLFF. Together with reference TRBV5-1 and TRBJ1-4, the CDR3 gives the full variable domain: KAGVTQTPRYLIKTRGQQVTLSCSPISGHRSVSWYQQTPGQGLQFLFEYFSETQRNKGNFPGRFSGRQFSNSRSEMNVSTLELGDSALYLCASTATNEKLFFGSGTQLSVL.

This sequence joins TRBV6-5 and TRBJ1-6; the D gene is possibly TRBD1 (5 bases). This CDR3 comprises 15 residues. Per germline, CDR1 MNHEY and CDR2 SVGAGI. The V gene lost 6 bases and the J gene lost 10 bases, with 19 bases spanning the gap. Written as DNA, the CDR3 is TGTGCCAGCAGACGGCTGGGGGGAATCGGGTCACCCCTCCACTTT. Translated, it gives CASRRLGGIGSPLHF.

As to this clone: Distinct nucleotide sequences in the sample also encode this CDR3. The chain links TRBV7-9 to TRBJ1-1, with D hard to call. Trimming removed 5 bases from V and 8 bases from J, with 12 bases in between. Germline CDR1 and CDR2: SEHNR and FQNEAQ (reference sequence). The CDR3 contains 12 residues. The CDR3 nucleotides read TGTGCCAGCAGCCCCGGAGGGTCAGAAGCTTTCTTT. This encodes CASSPGGSEAFF.

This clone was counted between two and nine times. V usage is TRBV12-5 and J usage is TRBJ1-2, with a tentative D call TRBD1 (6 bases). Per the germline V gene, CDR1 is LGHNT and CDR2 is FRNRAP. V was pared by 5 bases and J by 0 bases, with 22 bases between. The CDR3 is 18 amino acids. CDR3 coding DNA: TGTGCTAGTGGTCAAATGACAGGACAAAAAGGAGCTAACTATGGCTACACCTTC. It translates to CASGQMTGQKGANYGYTF.

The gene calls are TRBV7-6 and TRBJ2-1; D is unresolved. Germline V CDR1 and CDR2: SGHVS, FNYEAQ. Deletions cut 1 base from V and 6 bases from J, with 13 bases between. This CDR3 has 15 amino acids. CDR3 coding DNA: TGTGCCAGCAGCTTAGAGGTCCCAGGCCGCAATGAGCAGTTCTTC. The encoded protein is CASSLEVPGRNEQFF.

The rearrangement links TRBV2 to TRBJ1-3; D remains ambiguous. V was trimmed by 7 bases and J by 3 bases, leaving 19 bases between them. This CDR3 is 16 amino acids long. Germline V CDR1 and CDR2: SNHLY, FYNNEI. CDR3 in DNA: TGTGCCAGCACCCGAGGCGGCACGGTCGGTGGAAACACCATATATTTT. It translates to CASTRGGTVGGNTIYF.

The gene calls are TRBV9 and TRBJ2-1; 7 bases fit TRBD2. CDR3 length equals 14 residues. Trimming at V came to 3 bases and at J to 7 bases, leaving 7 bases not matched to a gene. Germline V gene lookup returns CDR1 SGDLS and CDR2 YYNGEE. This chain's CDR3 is CASSGTSGRNEQFF. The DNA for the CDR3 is TGTGCCAGCAGCGGGACCTCCGGGAGGAATGAGCAGTTCTTC.

The CDR3 sequence: CAWSQGMDGYTF. The DNA of the CDR3 is TGTGCCTGGAGTCAGGGAATGGATGGCTACACCTTC. This sequence joins TRBV30 and TRBJ1-2; possibly TRBD1 for D (5 bases). The V gene's germline CDR1 is GTSNPN and CDR2 SVGIG (reference sequence). The CDR3 has 12 residues. Trimming cost V 2 bases and J 6 bases, with 10 bases left between them.

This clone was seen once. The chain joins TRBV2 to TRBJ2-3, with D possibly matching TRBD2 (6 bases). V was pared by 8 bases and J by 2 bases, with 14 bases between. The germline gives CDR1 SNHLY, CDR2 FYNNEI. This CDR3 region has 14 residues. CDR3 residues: CASVDPGDTDTQYF. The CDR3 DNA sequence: TGTGCCAGCGTAGATCCGGGGGACACAGATACGCAGTATTTT.

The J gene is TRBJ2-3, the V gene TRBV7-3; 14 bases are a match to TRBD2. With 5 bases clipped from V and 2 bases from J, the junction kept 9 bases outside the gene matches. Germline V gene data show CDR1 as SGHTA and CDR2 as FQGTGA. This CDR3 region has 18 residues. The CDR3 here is CASSTRTSGGFFTDTQYF. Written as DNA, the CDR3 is TGTGCCAGCAGCACACGGACTAGCGGGGGGTTCTTCACAGATACGCAGTATTTT. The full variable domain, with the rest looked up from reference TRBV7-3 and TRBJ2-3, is GAGVSQTPSNKVTEKGKYVELRCDPISGHTALYWYRQSLGQGPEFLIYFQGTGAADDSGLPNDRFFAVRPEGSVSTLKIQRTERGDSAVYLCASSTRTSGGFFTDTQYFGPGTRLTVL.

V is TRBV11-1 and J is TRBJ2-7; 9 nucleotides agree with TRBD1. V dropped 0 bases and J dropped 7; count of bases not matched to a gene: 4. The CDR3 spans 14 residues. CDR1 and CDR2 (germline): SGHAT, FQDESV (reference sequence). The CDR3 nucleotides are TGTGCCAGCAGCTTAGCGCTCGGGACAGGGGAGCAGTACGTC. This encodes CASSLALGTGEQYV.